Below are 12 T cell receptor beta chains sequenced from a single sample in a study of blood T cell repertoires in COVID-19. Profiling relied on immunoSEQ multiplex PCR, and the TCRdb table lists in-frame clones only, not all of them. Of tens of thousands of clones listed, 75% to 90% were seen once; the top ten hold roughly 37%. Sequenced: peripheral blood. The receptors were sampled from an elderly man with acute or convalescent COVID-19.

The chain uses TRBV7-2 and TRBJ1-1; no reliable D call. Germline loops: CDR1 SGHTA, CDR2 FQGNSA. V was clipped by 4 bases and J by 1 base, with 7 bases between them. The CDR3 covers 13 residues. The CDR3 here is CASSYTRNTEAFF. The CDR3, as DNA: TGTGCCAGCAGCTACACCAGGAACACTGAAGCTTTCTTT.

This clone was counted a single time. The chain recombines TRBV5-1 with TRBJ2-1, with D maybe TRBD2 (5 bases). The CDR3 is made up of 15 amino acids. Germline V gene data show CDR1 as SGHRS and CDR2 as YFSETQ. With 0 bases removed from V and 7 bases from J, the gap between germline ends came to 14 bases. The CDR3 DNA follows: TGCGCCAGCAGCTTGGACGGCGCGAGGGTAAATGAGCAGTTCTTC. Translating gives CASSLDGARVNEQFF.

The chain joins TRBV30 to TRBJ2-1; 9 nucleotides align to TRBD2. The CDR3 consists of 14 residues. The germline gives CDR1 GTSNPN, CDR2 SVGIG (reference sequence). Trimming at V came to 7 bases and at J to 8 bases, leaving 12 bases not matched to a gene. The CDR3 spells CASSSAGGPYEQFF. CDR3 nucleotides: TGTGCCTCTTCCTCGGCGGGAGGGCCGTATGAGCAGTTCTTC.

This chain uses TRBV5-4 with TRBJ1-2, with 8 bases lining up with TRBD1. The CDR3 extends over 15 amino acids. After removal of 5 bases from V and 2 bases from J, the junction contained 8 bases not matched to a gene. Germline V lookup: CDR1 SGHNT, CDR2 YYREEE (reference sequence). CDR3 nucleotide sequence: TGTGCCAGCAGTTCAAGACAGGGGCCGAACTATGGCTACACCTTC. Translating gives CASSSRQGPNYGYTF.

This clone was seen only once. The chain carries TRBV9 and TRBJ2-1, with 8 bases aligning to TRBD2. The CDR3 runs to 13 residues. Trimming at V came to 0 bases and at J to 15 bases, leaving 8 bases not matched to a gene. Germline CDR1 is SGDLS and CDR2 is YYNGEE. For the CDR3, the DNA is TGTGCCAGCAGCGTAGATCCCGGGAGGGGGGTGTTCTTC. Translating gives CASSVDPGRGVFF.

The CDR3 protein is CASSPHRGGSGNTIYF. The CDR3 DNA sequence: TGTGCCAGCAGTCCTCACAGGGGAGGCTCTGGAAACACCATATATTTT. The chain couples TRBV28 to TRBJ1-3; 7 bases are shared with TRBD1. The CDR3 runs to 16 residues. After removal of 5 bases from V and 0 bases from J, the junction contained 7 bases not matched to a gene. Germline CDR1 MDHEN, CDR2 SYDVKM.

The gene calls are TRBV28 and TRBJ1-4; 8 bases match TRBD1. Germline lookup yields CDR1 MDHEN and CDR2 SYDVKM. Trimming at V came to 4 bases and at J to 3 bases, leaving 4 bases not matched to a gene. The CDR3 is 15 residues long. The CDR3 region has the DNA TGTGCCAGCAGTTCCACAGGGGGGTCTAATGAAAAACTGTTTTTT. Residues: CASSSTGGSNEKLFF.

The V and J genes are TRBV7-3 and TRBJ1-2; possible D gene TRBD1, 5 bases. Germline lookup yields CDR1 SGHTA and CDR2 FQGTGA. The CDR3 has 14 amino acids. V dropped 3 bases and J dropped 5 bases, with 13 bases sitting between them. For the CDR3, the DNA is TGTGCCAGCAGCTTTGCGCCCTCAGGGTATGGCTACACCTTC. It encodes CASSFAPSGYGYTF.

The rearrangement uses TRBV5-6 and TRBJ1-4; the D is unclear. V lost 2 bases and J 0 bases, leaving 11 bases between the germline ends. The V gene's germline CDR1 is SGHDT and CDR2 YYEEEE. CDR3 length: 16 amino acids. In DNA, the CDR3 is TGTGCCAGCAGCTTCTACAGATCTGCAACTAATGAAAAACTGTTTTTT. This sequence encodes CASSFYRSATNEKLFF.

V is TRBV27 and J is TRBJ2-2; 9 nucleotides agree with TRBD1. Per the germline V gene, CDR1 is MNHEY and CDR2 is SMNVEV (reference sequence). The CDR3 is made up of 15 amino acids. Losses at the gene ends were 5 bases for V and 4 bases for J; bases not matched to a gene: 5. As DNA, the CDR3 is TGTGCCAGCAGTCTGTGGACAGGGGTCACCGGGGAGCTGTTTTTT. Translating gives CASSLWTGVTGELFF.

The chain has TRBV29-1 and TRBJ1-2; 7 bases match TRBD1. Germline CDR1 is SQVTM and CDR2 is ANQGSEA. The CDR3 has 12 amino acids. V was pared by 1 base and J by 8 bases, with 4 bases of the junction left unmatched. The CDR3 nucleotides are TGCAGCGTTGAAGTTCTGGACAGGGGCTACACCTTC. Its translation: CSVEVLDRGYTF.

This chain connects TRBV19 to TRBJ1-5; 7 nucleotides match TRBD1. The V gene end was trimmed by 5 bases and the J gene end by 6 bases; junction bases not matched to a gene: 7. Germline V CDR1 and CDR2: LNHDA, SQIVND (reference sequence). The CDR3 extends over 14 amino acids. This CDR3 is CASSSDRVFQPQHF. For the CDR3, the DNA is TGTGCCAGTAGTTCAGACAGGGTGTTTCAGCCCCAGCATTTT.